Each of the 4 T cell receptor beta chains below was sequenced from the same sample in a study of cytomegalovirus exposure and HLA in healthy donors. Assay used: immunoSEQ multiplex PCR; TCRdb lists only in-frame clones, some missing. The sample carries 70,000 to 75,000 clones, approximately 94% recorded once. Input material: PBMCs. Source of these receptors: a young man in good health and CMV-seropositive.

V gene TRBV6-5 combines with J gene TRBJ1-5, with a tentative D call TRBD1 (5 bases). Deletions cut 5 bases from V and 7 bases from J, with 12 bases between. This CDR3 spans 13 amino acids. CDR1 and CDR2 from the germline V gene are MNHEY and SVGAGI. CDR3 sequence reads: CASSPGVSQPQHF. CDR3 DNA: TGTGCCAGCAGTCCGGGGGTCTCCCAGCCCCAGCATTTT.

The rearrangement joins TRBV28 to TRBJ1-4, with D possibly matching TRBD1 (6 bases). This CDR3 region has 15 residues. Germline CDR1 MDHEN, CDR2 SYDVKM. V lost 6 bases, J lost 3 bases, and 14 bases lay in between. CDR3 in amino acids: CASSRADSPNEKLFF. The CDR3, as DNA: TGTGCCAGCAGCCGTGCGGACAGCCCTAATGAAAAACTGTTTTTT.

The chain couples TRBV4-1 to TRBJ2-1; 13 nucleotides align to TRBD2. Germline V CDR1 and CDR2: MGHRA, YSYEKL. This CDR3 is 17 amino acids long. V shed 4 bases, J shed 7 bases, and the junction held 10 bases outside the gene matches. The CDR3 region is CASSPWRLAGGRNEQFF. CDR3 coding DNA: TGCGCCAGCAGCCCCTGGCGACTAGCGGGGGGCAGGAATGAGCAGTTCTTC.

The chain's CDR3 is CASSVGGGGTGELFF. Written as DNA, the CDR3 is TGTGCCAGCAGCGTAGGGGGAGGGGGCACCGGGGAGCTGTTTTTT. The chain joins TRBV9 to TRBJ2-2, with a tentative D call TRBD2 (7 bases). Germline CDR1 reads SGDLS; CDR2 reads YYNGEE. This CDR3 is built from 15 residues. V was trimmed by 0 bases and J by 4 bases, leaving 10 bases between them.